In this sample, the clone carrying this T cell receptor beta chain turned up a few times. The germline CDR1 and CDR2 sequences are MGHRA and YSYEKL. This CDR3 has 15 amino acids. Between the trimmed V and J ends, which lost 4 bases and 2 bases, there was a span of 12 bases. This record comes from a study of regulatory T cells in long-lasting Graves disease. Through Arm-PCR of CDR3 regions and iRepertoire HTBI primers, TCR beta libraries were built. Using its own MiXCR run on the multiplex PCR reads, TCRdb lists one record per CDR3 protein. The data hold 350,000 to 450,000 distinct CDR3 sequences, with 16% observed a single time. Time point meaning: newly diagnosed GD, antithyroid drugs for less than 3 months. Scientists built the TCR library using RNA that was extracted from PBMCs. Into tubes containing EDTA, 8 to 9 milliliters of peripheral blood were drawn. The same sample was also studied in work on T cells in Graves' hyperthyroidism and ophthalmopathy. That work adds: HTBI primers were the set used in a first-round RT-PCR of the TCR CDR3.

The sequencing here drew on peripheral blood mononuclear cells (PBMCs), taken at new diagnosis, from a patient treated with antithyroid drugs. The V and J genes are TRBV4-1 and TRBJ1-3, with D tentatively TRBD1 (5 bases). The clonotype comes from a middle-aged man with Graves disease. The CDR3: CASSRRGRPGNTIYF. The CDR3 DNA reads TGCGCCAGCAGCCGACGGGGACGGCCTGGAAACACCATATATTTT.